These 28 T cell receptor beta chains came from one sample sequenced in a study of cytomegalovirus exposure and HLA in healthy donors. PCR was performed using 60 Vbeta and 13 Jbeta primers. The protocol was immunoSEQ multiplex PCR, while the TCRdb copy is restricted to in-frame clones and leaves out a portion. The data hold more than 80,000 clones, with around three quarters observed a single time. Sequenced material: PBMCs. These receptors were taken from a human donor in good health.

As regards this clone: The same CDR3 can be traced to other DNA sequences in this sample. The genes are TRBV2 and TRBJ1-4; D not resolved. The ends were cut back, 3 bases at V and 6 bases at J, with 14 bases in the middle. The CDR3 is 15 residues long. Germline CDR1 and CDR2: SNHLY and FYNNEI. The CDR3 coding sequence is TGTGCCAGCAGTGACTCAGAGACGGAGGATGAAAAACTGTTTTTT. Translated: CASSDSETEDEKLFF.

There are a few counts of this clone. This sequence joins TRBV10-3 and TRBJ2-3, with TRBD2 matching 9 bases. The trim removed 4 bases at V and 2 bases at J, leaving 7 bases unmatched. The CDR3 extends over 16 amino acids. Germline loops: CDR1 ENHRY, CDR2 SYGVKD. CDR3 in DNA: TGTGCCATCAGTGGTTTGGGCGGGGGGGTCACAGATACGCAGTATTTT. Translation gives CAISGLGGGVTDTQYF.

The chain joins TRBV6-5 to TRBJ1-1; TRBD1 might be the D (5 bases). Germline V lookup: CDR1 MNHEY, CDR2 SVGAGI. The CDR3 length is 13 residues. V was trimmed by 5 bases and J by 4 bases, leaving 11 bases between them. The DNA for the CDR3 is TGTGCCAGCAGTGGGGCCCTTACCACTGAAGCTTTCTTT. Translated, it gives CASSGALTTEAFF.

J is TRBJ2-1 and V is TRBV30; D may be TRBD2 (6 bases). The CDR3 sequence is 14 residues long. Germline CDR1 and CDR2: GTSNPN and SVGIG (reference sequence). V lost 0 bases, J lost 7 bases, and 13 bases lay in between. The CDR3 DNA reads TGTGCCTGGAGTGTACACGGGAGATCTAATGAGCAGTTCTTC. This gives the protein CAWSVHGRSNEQFF.

The chain is built from TRBV30 and TRBJ2-1, with a weak D call TRBD1 (6 bases). This CDR3 has 12 residues. V shed 4 bases and J shed 2 bases, with 6 bases lying between them. Germline CDR1 GTSNPN, CDR2 SVGIG (reference sequence). The CDR3 region is CAWTGAYNEQFF. The CDR3 DNA reads as TGTGCCTGGACAGGGGCCTACAATGAGCAGTTCTTC.

The sample holds one count of this clone. The chain is built from TRBV11-2 and TRBJ1-5; D gene uncertain. CDR3 length: 13 residues. V lost 1 base to trimming and J lost 8 bases, with 9 bases between them. CDR1 SGHAT and CDR2 FQNNGV come from the germline V gene. The CDR3 here is CASSLVPGKPQHF. In DNA form, the CDR3 reads TGTGCCAGCAGCTTAGTTCCGGGTAAGCCCCAGCATTTT.

The genes are TRBV15 and TRBJ1-2; D perhaps matches TRBD1 (6 bases). The CDR3 totals 15 residues. Germline V gene sequence: CDR1 LNHNV, CDR2 YYDKDF (reference sequence). Trimming removed 5 bases at V and 4 bases at J, with 17 bases between. This chain's CDR3 is CATSASGAPSYGYTF. For the CDR3, the DNA is TGTGCCACCAGCGCCTCAGGGGCACCATCCTATGGCTACACCTTC.

The chain recombines TRBV9 with TRBJ1-1, with a weak D call TRBD1 (6 bases). Germline CDR1 reads SGDLS; CDR2 reads YYNGEE. The CDR3 totals 15 residues. V gave up 2 bases and J gave up 6 bases, with 17 bases separating them. The CDR3: CASSVTDRIYPEAFF. The CDR3, as DNA: TGTGCCAGCAGCGTGACGGACAGAATTTACCCTGAAGCTTTCTTT.

The rearrangement links TRBV5-1 to TRBJ1-1; TRBD1 is a possible D gene (6 bases). The CDR3 loop spans 16 amino acids. The germline V gene has CDR1 SGHRS and CDR2 YFSETQ. V lost 4 bases and J 1 base, leaving 17 bases between the germline ends. The DNA of the CDR3 is TGCGCCAGCAGCCTCGAACAGGGACCCAGGAACACTGAAGCTTTCTTT. Translated: CASSLEQGPRNTEAFF.

This CDR3 reads CASSPSITGGMNTEAFF. CDR3 DNA: TGTGCCAGCTCACCAAGTATAACAGGGGGGATGAACACTGAAGCTTTCTTT. The chain combines TRBV18 with TRBJ1-1; 8 nucleotides align to TRBD1. The CDR3 totals 17 residues. Per the germline V gene, CDR1 is KGHSH and CDR2 is LQKENI. Germline trimming cut 2 bases from V and 0 bases from J; bases unmatched to any gene: 8.

This chain connects TRBV29-1 to TRBJ2-7; maybe TRBD2 (6 bases). The CDR3 consists of 13 residues. The germline V gene encodes CDR1 SQVTM and CDR2 ANQGSEA. Trimming took 6 bases from V and 4 from J, leaving 16 bases between them. The CDR3 bases are TGCAGCGTGCGGGGTCCAGGAGGATACGAGCAGTACTTC. It codes for CSVRGPGGYEQYF.

V and J are TRBV6-1 and TRBJ1-4, with D unresolved. The CDR3 is 15 amino acids. Germline CDR1 and CDR2: MNHNS and SASEGT. V was pared by 3 bases and J by 0 bases, with 8 bases between. CDR3 in amino acids: CASSDQAATNEKLFF. CDR3 bases: TGTGCCAGCAGTGACCAGGCTGCAACTAATGAAAAACTGTTTTTT.

J is TRBJ2-5 and V is TRBV6-1; D unresolved. From germline, CDR1 is MNHNS and CDR2 SASEGT. Between the trimmed V and J ends, which lost 9 bases and 2 bases, there was a span of 16 bases. The CDR3 is 14 residues long. CDR3 bases: TGTGCCAGTCTCCGCCAGGCGCTACAAGAGACCCAGTACTTC. Its translation is CASLRQALQETQYF.

The chain joins TRBV19 to TRBJ1-2; 9 bases are a match to TRBD1. V was clipped by 5 bases and J by 7 bases; unmatched bases: 5. The CDR3 sequence is 13 residues long. From germline, CDR1 is LNHDA and CDR2 SQIVND (reference sequence). The CDR3 loop is CASSVGQGGGYTF. In nucleotides, the CDR3 is TGTGCCAGTAGTGTGGGACAGGGTGGTGGCTACACCTTC.

Turning to this clone: The same CDR3 also results from other DNA sequences found in this sample. CDR3: CASSLDLYYEQYF. The CDR3 DNA is TGTGCCAGCAGCTTAGATCTGTACTACGAGCAGTACTTC. V is TRBV7-6 and J is TRBJ2-7; D is unresolved. Trimming removed 1 base from V and 3 bases from J, with 7 bases in between. Germline V gives CDR1 SGHVS, CDR2 FNYEAQ. This CDR3 is 13 amino acids long.

V usage is TRBV5-4 and J usage is TRBJ1-2; TRBD1 might be the D (5 bases). Trimming shortened V by 0 bases and J by 7 bases, and 13 bases separated the two germline ends. The germline V gene has CDR1 SGHNT and CDR2 YYREEE (reference sequence). CDR3 size: 14 residues. CDR3 region: CASSLAGTFFGYTF. CDR3 nucleotides: TGTGCCAGCAGCTTGGCCGGGACTTTTTTTGGCTACACCTTC.

The V and J genes are TRBV6-5 and TRBJ2-3, with 12 bases matching TRBD2. J was trimmed by 6 bases and V by 4 bases; bases with no gene match: 8. CDR1 MNHEY and CDR2 SVGAGI come from the germline V gene. The CDR3 totals 16 residues. CDR3 nucleotide sequence: TGTGCCAGCAGTTCTAGCGGGGGGGCCCCGTCCGATACGCAGTATTTT. Amino acid sequence: CASSSSGGAPSDTQYF.

This clone was seen a handful of times. V usage is TRBV4-2 and J usage is TRBJ1-4; TRBD1 matches at 7 bases. The CDR3 spans 15 residues. The ends lost 1 base at V and 7 bases at J; junction bases unmatched: 6. Germline V gene lookup returns CDR1 LGHNA and CDR2 YNFKEQ. CDR3 residues: CASSQAQGGLEKLFF. The CDR3 nucleotides are TGTGCCAGCAGCCAAGCTCAGGGGGGCCTTGAAAAACTGTTTTTT.

This chain connects TRBV7-9 to TRBJ2-3; 14 bases map to TRBD2. This CDR3 has 16 residues. Germline V lookup: CDR1 SEHNR, CDR2 FQNEAQ (reference sequence). The V gene end was trimmed by 5 bases and the J gene end by 5 bases; junction bases not matched to a gene: 6. The CDR3 region is CASSGTSGRMRDTQYF. CDR3 DNA: TGTGCCAGCAGCGGGACTAGCGGGAGAATGAGAGATACGCAGTATTTT.

J is TRBJ2-3 and V is TRBV4-1, with 12 bases that match TRBD2. The V and J ends lost 5 bases and 3 bases, in that order; junction bases with no gene match: 6. Germline CDR1 MGHRA, CDR2 YSYEKL. This CDR3 has 16 residues. CDR3 bases: TGCGCCAGCAGCTATCCTAGCGGGGGGGCAACAGATACGCAGTATTTT. It is translated as CASSYPSGGATDTQYF.

This chain uses TRBV10-3 with TRBJ2-1; TRBD1 might be the D (6 bases). Germline values: CDR1 ENHRY, CDR2 SYGVKD. The CDR3 has 16 amino acids. The ends were cut back, 5 bases at V and 1 base at J, with 15 bases in the middle. The CDR3 protein is CAISITGTSSYNEQFF. DNA of the CDR3: TGTGCCATCAGTATCACCGGGACATCTTCCTACAATGAGCAGTTCTTC.

This clone showed up just a few times. The chain recombines TRBV6-1 with TRBJ1-2, with D tentatively TRBD1 (5 bases). The germline V gene has CDR1 MNHNS and CDR2 SASEGT. Trimming shortened V by 1 base and J by 4 bases, and 13 bases separated the two germline ends. The CDR3 spans 15 residues. CDR3: CASSEVGGKTYGYTF. Written as DNA, the CDR3 is TGTGCCAGCAGTGAAGTCGGGGGGAAGACCTATGGCTACACCTTC.

The CDR3: CASSKTGFAPSGANVLTF. The CDR3 DNA reads as TGTGCCAGCAGCAAGACAGGGTTCGCTCCCTCTGGGGCCAACGTCCTGACTTTC. This chain links TRBV5-6 with TRBJ2-6, with 7 bases aligning to TRBD1. There are 18 residues in the CDR3. In germline, CDR1 is SGHDT, CDR2 YYEEEE. The V segment lost 4 bases and the J segment 0 bases; nucleotides outside the gene matches: 10.

As DNA, the CDR3 is TGTGCCAGCAGCTTAGCCGGGGGTGATACGCAGTATTTT. Protein: CASSLAGGDTQYF. This sequence joins TRBV7-7 and TRBJ2-3; D may be TRBD2 (6 bases). The CDR3 is made up of 13 amino acids. The V end was cut by 0 bases, the J end by 6 bases, with 7 bases between. The germline V gene has CDR1 SSHAT and CDR2 FNYEAQ (reference sequence).

This clone appeared once. This chain joins TRBV30 and TRBJ2-7; 7 bases are a match to TRBD1. The CDR3 has 13 amino acids. Germline loops: CDR1 GTSNPN, CDR2 SVGIG (reference sequence). The ends lost 4 bases at V and 7 bases at J; junction bases unmatched: 10. CDR3 DNA sequence: TGTGCCTGGATCCGGACAGGCCTGGGGGAGCAGTACTTC. Protein: CAWIRTGLGEQYF.

This chain joins TRBV6-5 and TRBJ1-2, with D unclear. The CDR3 runs to 13 residues. Germline loops: CDR1 MNHEY, CDR2 SVGAGI. V was clipped by 0 bases and J by 6 bases, with 8 bases between them. The CDR3 is CASSYSGSNGYTF. The CDR3 DNA reads as TGTGCCAGCAGTTACTCGGGCAGTAATGGCTACACCTTC.

There are many counts of this clone. This sequence joins TRBV6-1 and TRBJ1-2, with D perhaps matching TRBD1 (6 bases). V was trimmed by 6 bases and J by 5 bases, leaving 19 bases between them. The CDR3 sequence is 15 residues long. CDR1 is MNHNS, CDR2 SASEGT, per germline. CDR3 nucleotide sequence: TGTGCCAGCAGCACACAACGATGGACAGCATATGGCTACACCTTC. Amino acids: CASSTQRWTAYGYTF.

The genes are TRBV6-6 and TRBJ1-5, with 7 bases that match TRBD1. The ends lost 4 bases at V and 6 bases at J; junction bases unmatched: 6. The CDR3 runs to 14 residues. The V gene's germline CDR1 is MNHNY and CDR2 SVGAGI (reference sequence). This CDR3 is CASSLSGGAQPQHF. The CDR3 DNA reads as TGTGCCAGCAGTTTGTCAGGGGGAGCTCAGCCCCAGCATTTT.